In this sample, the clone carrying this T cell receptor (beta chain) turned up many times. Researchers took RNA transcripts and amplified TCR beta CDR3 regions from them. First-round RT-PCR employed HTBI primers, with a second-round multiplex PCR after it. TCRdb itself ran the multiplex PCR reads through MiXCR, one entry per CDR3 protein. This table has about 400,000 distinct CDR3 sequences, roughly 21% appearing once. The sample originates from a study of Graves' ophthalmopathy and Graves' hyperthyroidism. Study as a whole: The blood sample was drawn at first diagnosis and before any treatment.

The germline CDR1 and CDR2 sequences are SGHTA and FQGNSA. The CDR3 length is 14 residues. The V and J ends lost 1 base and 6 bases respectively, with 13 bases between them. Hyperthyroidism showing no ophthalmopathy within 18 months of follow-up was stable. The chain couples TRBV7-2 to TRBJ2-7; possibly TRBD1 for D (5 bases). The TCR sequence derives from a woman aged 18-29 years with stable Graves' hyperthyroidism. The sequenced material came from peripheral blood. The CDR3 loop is CASSLVSGIGEQYF. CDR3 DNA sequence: TGTGCCAGCAGCTTAGTGTCAGGGATAGGCGAGCAGTACTTC.